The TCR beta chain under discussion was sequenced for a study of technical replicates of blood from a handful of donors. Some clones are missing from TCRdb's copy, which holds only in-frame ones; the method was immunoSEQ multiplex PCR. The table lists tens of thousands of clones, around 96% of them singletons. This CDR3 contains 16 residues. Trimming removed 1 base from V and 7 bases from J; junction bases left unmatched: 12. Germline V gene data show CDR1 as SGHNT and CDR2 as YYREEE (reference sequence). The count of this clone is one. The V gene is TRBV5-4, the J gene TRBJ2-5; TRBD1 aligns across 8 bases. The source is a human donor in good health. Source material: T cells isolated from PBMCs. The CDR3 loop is CASSLRTGTGGGTQYF. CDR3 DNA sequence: TGTGCCAGCAGCTTGAGAACCGGGACAGGAGGGGGGACCCAGTACTTC.